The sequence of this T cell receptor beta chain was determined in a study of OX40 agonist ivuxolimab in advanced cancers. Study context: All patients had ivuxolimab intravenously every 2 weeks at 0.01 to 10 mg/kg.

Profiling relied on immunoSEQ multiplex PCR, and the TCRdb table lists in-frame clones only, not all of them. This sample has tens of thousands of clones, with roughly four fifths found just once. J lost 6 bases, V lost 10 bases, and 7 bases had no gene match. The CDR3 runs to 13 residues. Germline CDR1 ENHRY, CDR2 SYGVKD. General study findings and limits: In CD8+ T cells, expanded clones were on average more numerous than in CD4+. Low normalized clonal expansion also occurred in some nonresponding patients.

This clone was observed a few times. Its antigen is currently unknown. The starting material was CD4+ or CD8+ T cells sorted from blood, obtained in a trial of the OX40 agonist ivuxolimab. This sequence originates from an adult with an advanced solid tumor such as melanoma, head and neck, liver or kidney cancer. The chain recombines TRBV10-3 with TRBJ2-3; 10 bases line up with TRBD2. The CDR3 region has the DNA TGTGCCAGTAGCGGGGGGCCGGGGGATACGCAGTATTTT. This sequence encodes CASSGGPGDTQYF.